A selection of T cell receptor beta chains follows, all from one sample in a study of CD8 T cells in Susac syndrome. TCRdb called the immunoSEQ multiplex PCR reads again in MiXCR, with one record for every CDR3 protein. Of approximately 180,000 distinct CDR3 sequences listed, around 94% are singletons. Sequencing input: CD4+ T cells from PBMCs. These TCRs come from a human donor with Susac syndrome. Each CDR3 is given with its conserved first and last residue. The D gene is left open where the match is weak. Expanded clones are given a class, and other clones once, few, many or no size at all.

.	TRBV6-1	TRBD1	TRBJ2-7	TGTGCCAGCAGTGCAAATCCCACCGGGACAGGGATAGGCGAGCAGTACTTC	CASSANPTGTGIGEQYF
.	TRBV15	.	TRBJ1-4	TGTGCCACCAGCAAGGGGGGCAGCCATGCAACTAATGAAAAACTGTTTTTT	CATSKGGSHATNEKLFF
.	TRBV20-1	.	TRBJ1-1	TGCAGTGCTACGACGGATATGAACACTGAAGCTTTCTTT	CSATTDMNTEAFF
.	TRBV20-1	.	TRBJ2-5	TGCAGTGCTAGTCGGGGGGCGCGGACGGAGACCCAGTACTTC	CSASRGARTETQYF
.	TRBV11-2	.	TRBJ2-5	TGTGCCAGCAGGCGAATAACAGGGAACCAAGAGACCCAGTACTTC	CASRRITGNQETQYF
.	TRBV7-2	TRBD2	TRBJ2-1	TGTGCCAGCAGCTTAACCCGGGACTACCTGGGGAATGAGCAGTTCTTC	CASSLTRDYLGNEQFF
.	TRBV25-1	.	TRBJ2-5	TGTGCCAGCAGTGGCCTAAGCACTAGTCTGCAAGAGACCCAGTACTTC	CASSGLSTSLQETQYF
.	TRBV28	.	TRBJ2-3	TGTGCCAGCAGTTTTTTTCAGGGACTCGGGGATACGCAGTATTTT	CASSFFQGLGDTQYF
.	TRBV28	TRBD1	TRBJ2-2	TGTGCCAGCAGTCGGGACAGACCTAACACCGGGGAGCTGTTTTTT	CASSRDRPNTGELFF
.	TRBV21-1	.	TRBJ2-4	TGTGCCAGCAGCAAAGCGCGAGGACAGGGGGCTTACATTCAGTACTTC	CASSKARGQGAYIQYF
.	TRBV12-3/TRBV12-4	TRBD1	TRBJ2-7	TGTGCCAGCAGTCCCCAGGGGGCGGGACACTCCTACGAGCAGTACTTC	CASSPQGAGHSYEQYF
.	TRBV5-1	.	TRBJ1-2	TGCGCCAGCAGCTTGGCAGGTCTCGCTATGCACTACACCTTC	CASSLAGLAMHYTF
.	TRBV29-1	TRBD2	TRBJ2-3	TGCAGCGTTGCGGCGGGGGTCACAGATACGCAGTATTTT	CSVAAGVTDTQYF
.	TRBV20-1	.	TRBJ1-5	TGCAGTGCTCGCCCAGGTGGCGCGAATGGCGGTGATCAGCCCCAGCATTTT	CSARPGGANGGDQPQHF
.	TRBV6-2/TRBV6-3	.	TRBJ2-5	TGTGCCAGCAGGACGACAGGAGGAGAGACCCAGTACTTC	CASRTTGGETQYF
.	TRBV6-2/TRBV6-3	.	TRBJ2-1	TGTGCCAGCAGTCTTAGGACAGCCCCCCATGAGCAGTTCTTC	CASSLRTAPHEQFF
once	TRBV28	.	TRBJ1-3	TGTGCCAGCTCCCCCACGAGGGGGGCTGGAAACACCATATATTTT	CASSPTRGAGNTIYF
.	TRBV29-1	.	TRBJ2-7	TGCAGCGTTGAAGACTACGGAGGAACTAAGGCCGAGCAGTACTTC	CSVEDYGGTKAEQYF
.	TRBV7-2	.	TRBJ2-3	TGTGCCAGCAGCACGGGCATCAGCACAGATACGCAGTATTTT	CASSTGISTDTQYF
once	TRBV5-1	TRBD1	TRBJ1-3	TGCGCCAGCAGCTTAACAGGGGGCGGCCTAGGCCAAAGCTCTGGAAACACCATATATTTT	CASSLTGGGLGQSSGNTIYF
.	TRBV18	.	TRBJ1-1	TGTGCCAGCTCACCAGGTTACGGCATGAACACTGAAGCTTTCTTT	CASSPGYGMNTEAFF
.	TRBV5-1	.	TRBJ2-1	TGCGCCAGCAGCTTGGAAGGCAATGAGCAGTTCTTC	CASSLEGNEQFF
.	TRBV6-6	TRBD1	TRBJ1-1	TGTGCCAGCAGGCCTGGGGGGACAGGGGGCACTGAAGCTTTCTTT	CASRPGGTGGTEAFF
few	TRBV30	.	TRBJ2-1	TGTGCCTGGAGTGTCGGAGAGCAGTTCTTC	CAWSVGEQFF
.	TRBV11-2	TRBD2	TRBJ2-5	TGTGCCAGCAGCTTAGGAAGCGGGAAAGAGACCCAGTACTTC	CASSLGSGKETQYF
.	TRBV29-1	.	TRBJ1-5	TGCAGCGTTGCGTTGCCTGCTCAAGAGTCCCAGCATTTT	CSVALPAQESQHF
.	TRBV7-7	.	TRBJ2-1	TGTGCCAGCAGCTTATCCGGTTCCTACAATGAGCAGTTCTTC	CASSLSGSYNEQFF